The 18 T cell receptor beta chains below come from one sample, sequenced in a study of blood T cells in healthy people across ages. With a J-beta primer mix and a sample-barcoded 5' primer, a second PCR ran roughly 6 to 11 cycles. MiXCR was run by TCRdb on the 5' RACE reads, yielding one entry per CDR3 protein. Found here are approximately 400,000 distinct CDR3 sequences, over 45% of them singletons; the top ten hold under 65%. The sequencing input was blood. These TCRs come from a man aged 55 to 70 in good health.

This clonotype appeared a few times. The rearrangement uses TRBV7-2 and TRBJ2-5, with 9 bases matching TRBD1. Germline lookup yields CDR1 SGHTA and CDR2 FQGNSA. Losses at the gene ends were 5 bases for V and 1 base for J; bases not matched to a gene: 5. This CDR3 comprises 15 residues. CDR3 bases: TGTGCCAGCAGCCGGACAGGGGCCCTCCAAGAGACCCAGTACTTC. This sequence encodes CASSRTGALQETQYF.

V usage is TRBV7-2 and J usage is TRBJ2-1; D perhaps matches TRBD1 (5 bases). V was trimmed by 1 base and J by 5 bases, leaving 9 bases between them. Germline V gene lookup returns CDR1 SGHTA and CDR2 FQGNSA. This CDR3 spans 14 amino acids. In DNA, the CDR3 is TGTGCCAGCAGCTTAGACCAGGGTCACAATGAGCAGTTCTTC. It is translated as CASSLDQGHNEQFF.

CDR3 DNA: TGTGCCAGCAGCCTCGGACTAGCGGGAGTGAACGAGCAGTACTTC. Protein product: CASSLGLAGVNEQYF. This sequence joins TRBV7-6 and TRBJ2-7; 13 bases match TRBD2. The CDR3 is made up of 15 amino acids. V shed 5 bases and J 5 bases; nucleotides not matched to a gene: 6. Germline values: CDR1 SGHVS, CDR2 FNYEAQ.

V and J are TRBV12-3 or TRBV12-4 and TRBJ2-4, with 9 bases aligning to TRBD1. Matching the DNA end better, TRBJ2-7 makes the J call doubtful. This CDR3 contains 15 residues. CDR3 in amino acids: CASSLEGQGFHEQYF. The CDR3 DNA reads TGTGCCAGCAGTTTGGAGGGACAGGGCTTTCACGAGCAGTACTTC.

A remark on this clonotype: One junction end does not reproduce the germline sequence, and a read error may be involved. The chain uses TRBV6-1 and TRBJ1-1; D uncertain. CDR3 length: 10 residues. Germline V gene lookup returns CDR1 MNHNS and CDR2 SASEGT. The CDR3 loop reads CTSRREGAFF. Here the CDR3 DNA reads TGTACCAGCAGGAGGGAGGGTGCTTTCTTT.

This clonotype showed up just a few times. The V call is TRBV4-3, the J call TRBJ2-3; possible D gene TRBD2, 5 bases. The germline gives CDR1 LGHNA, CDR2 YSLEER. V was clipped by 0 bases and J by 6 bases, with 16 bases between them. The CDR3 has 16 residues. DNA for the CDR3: TGCGCCAGCAGCCAAGACTCGGGATATCGGAAGGATACGCAGTATTTT. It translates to CASSQDSGYRKDTQYF.

CDR3 amino acids: CSASGLATYNEQYF. The CDR3 DNA reads TGCAGTGCTAGCGGGCTAGCGACGTACAATGAGCAGTACTTC. This chain joins TRBV20-1 and TRBJ2-1, with D perhaps matching TRBD2 (6 bases). The J call may be incorrect, as the DNA end agrees better with TRBJ2-7. The CDR3 runs 14 residues. Germline assignment: CDR1 DFQATT and CDR2 SNEGSKA (reference sequence).

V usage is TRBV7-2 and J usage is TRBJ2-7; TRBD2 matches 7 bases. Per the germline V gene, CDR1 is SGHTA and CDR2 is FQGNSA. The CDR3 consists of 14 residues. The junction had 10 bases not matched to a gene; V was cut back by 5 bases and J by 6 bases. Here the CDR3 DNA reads TGTGCCAGCAGCGGAGGGGTGGGAGGGGTCGAGCAGTACTTC. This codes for CASSGGVGGVEQYF.

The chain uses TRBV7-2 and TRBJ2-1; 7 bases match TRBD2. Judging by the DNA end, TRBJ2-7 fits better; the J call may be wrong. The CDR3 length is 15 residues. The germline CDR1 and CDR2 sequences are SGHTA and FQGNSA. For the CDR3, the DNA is TGTGCCAGCAGCTTAGGAGTCGGGGGGTACAATGAGCAGTACTTC. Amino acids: CASSLGVGGYNEQYF.

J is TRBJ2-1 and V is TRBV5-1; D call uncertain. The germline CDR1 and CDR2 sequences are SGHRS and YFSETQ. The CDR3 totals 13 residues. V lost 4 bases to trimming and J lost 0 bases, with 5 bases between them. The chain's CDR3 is CASSQLSYNEQFF. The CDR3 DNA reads TGCGCCAGCAGCCAACTCTCCTACAATGAGCAGTTCTTC.

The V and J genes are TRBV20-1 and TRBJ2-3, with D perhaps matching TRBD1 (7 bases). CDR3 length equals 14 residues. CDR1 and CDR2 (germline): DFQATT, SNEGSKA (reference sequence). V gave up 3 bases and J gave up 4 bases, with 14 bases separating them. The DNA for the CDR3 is TGCAGTGCTAGGGACCAGGGGGGCGCAGATACGCAGTATTTT. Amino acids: CSARDQGGADTQYF.

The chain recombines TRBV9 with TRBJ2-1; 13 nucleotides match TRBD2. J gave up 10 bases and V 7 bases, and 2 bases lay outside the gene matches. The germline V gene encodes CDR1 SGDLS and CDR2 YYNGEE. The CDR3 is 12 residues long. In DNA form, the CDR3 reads TGTGCCAGCGGGGGACTAGCGGGGGAGCAGTTCTTC. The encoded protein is CASGGLAGEQFF.

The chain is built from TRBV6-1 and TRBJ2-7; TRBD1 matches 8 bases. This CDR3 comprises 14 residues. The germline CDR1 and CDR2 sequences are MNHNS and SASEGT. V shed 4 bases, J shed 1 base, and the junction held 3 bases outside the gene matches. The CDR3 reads CASSGQGASYEQYF. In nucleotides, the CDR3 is TGTGCCAGCAGTGGGCAGGGGGCGTCCTACGAGCAGTACTTC.

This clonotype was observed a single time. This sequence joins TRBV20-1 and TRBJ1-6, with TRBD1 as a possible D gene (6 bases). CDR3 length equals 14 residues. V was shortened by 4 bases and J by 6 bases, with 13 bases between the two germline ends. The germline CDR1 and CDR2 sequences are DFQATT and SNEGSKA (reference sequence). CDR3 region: CSATMDSSNSPLHF. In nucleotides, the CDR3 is TGCAGTGCTACTATGGACAGTTCTAATTCACCCCTCCACTTT.

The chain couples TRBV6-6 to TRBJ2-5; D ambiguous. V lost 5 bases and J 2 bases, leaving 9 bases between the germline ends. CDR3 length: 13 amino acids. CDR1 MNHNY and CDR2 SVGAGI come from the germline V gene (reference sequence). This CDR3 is CASSIGPQETQYF. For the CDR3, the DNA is TGTGCCAGCAGTATAGGACCGCAAGAGACCCAGTACTTC.

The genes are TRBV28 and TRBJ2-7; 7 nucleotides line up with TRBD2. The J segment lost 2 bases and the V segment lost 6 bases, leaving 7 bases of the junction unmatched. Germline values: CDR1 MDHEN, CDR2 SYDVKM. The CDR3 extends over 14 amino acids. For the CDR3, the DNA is TGTGCCAGCAGGCCAGCGGGACTGACCTACGAGCAGTACTTC. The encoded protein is CASRPAGLTYEQYF. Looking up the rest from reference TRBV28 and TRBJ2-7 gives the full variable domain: DVKVTQSSRYLVKRTGEKVFLECVQDMDHENMFWYRQDPGLGLRLIYFSYDVKMKEKGDIPEGYSVSREKKERFSLILESASTNQTSMYLCASRPAGLTYEQYFGPGTRLTVT.

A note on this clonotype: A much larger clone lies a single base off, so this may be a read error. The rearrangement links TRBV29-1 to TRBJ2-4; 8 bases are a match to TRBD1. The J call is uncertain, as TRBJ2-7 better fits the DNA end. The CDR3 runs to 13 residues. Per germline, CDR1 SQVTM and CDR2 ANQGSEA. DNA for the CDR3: TGCAGCGTGCCTGGGACAGGTTTCTACGAGCAGTACTTC. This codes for CSVPGTGFYEQYF.

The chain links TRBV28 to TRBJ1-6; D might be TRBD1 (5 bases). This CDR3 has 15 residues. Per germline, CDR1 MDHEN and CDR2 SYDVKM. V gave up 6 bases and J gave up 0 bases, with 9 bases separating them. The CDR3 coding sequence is TGTGCCAGCAGGCAAGACAGCTCCTATAATTCACCCCTCCACTTT. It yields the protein CASRQDSSYNSPLHF.